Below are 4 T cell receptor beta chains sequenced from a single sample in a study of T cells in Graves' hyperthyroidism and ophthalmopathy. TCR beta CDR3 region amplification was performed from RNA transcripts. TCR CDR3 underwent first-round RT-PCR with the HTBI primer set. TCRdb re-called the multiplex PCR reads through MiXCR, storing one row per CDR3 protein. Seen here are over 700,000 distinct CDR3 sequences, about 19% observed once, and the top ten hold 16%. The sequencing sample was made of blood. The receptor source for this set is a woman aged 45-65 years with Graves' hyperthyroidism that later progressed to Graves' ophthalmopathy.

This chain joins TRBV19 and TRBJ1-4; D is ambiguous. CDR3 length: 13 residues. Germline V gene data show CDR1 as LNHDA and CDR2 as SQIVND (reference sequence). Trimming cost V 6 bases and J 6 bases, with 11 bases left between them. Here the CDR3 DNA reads TGTGCCAGTAGCAAGGATATGGATGAAAAACTGTTTTTT. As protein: CASSKDMDEKLFF. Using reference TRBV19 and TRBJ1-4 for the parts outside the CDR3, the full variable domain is DGGITQSPKYLFRKEGQNVTLSCEQNLNHDAMYWYRQDPGQGLRLIYYSQIVNDFQKGDIAEGYSVSREKKESFPLTVTSAQKNPTAFYLCASSKDMDEKLFFGSGTQLSVL.

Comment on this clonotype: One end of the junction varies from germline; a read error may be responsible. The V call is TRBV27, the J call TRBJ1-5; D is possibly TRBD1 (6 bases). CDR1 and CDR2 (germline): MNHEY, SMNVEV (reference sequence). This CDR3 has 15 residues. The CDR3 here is CASSSRGFGNRPQHF. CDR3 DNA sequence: TGTGCCAGCAGTTCCAGGGGATTTGGCAATCGGCCCCAGCATTTT.

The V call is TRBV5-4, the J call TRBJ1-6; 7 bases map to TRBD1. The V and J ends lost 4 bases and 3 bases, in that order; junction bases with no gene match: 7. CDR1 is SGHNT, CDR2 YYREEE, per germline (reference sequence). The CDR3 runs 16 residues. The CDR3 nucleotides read TGTGCCAGCAGCCCGGGAGGGGGCCTCTATAATTCACCCCTCCACTTT. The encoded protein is CASSPGGGLYNSPLHF.

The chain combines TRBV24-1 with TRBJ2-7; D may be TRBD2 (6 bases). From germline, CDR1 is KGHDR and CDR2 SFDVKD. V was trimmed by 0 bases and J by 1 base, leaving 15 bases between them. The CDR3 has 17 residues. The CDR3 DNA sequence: TGTGCCACCAGTGATTTGACCGGGACTGAGCTGTCCTACGAGCAGTACTTC. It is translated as CATSDLTGTELSYEQYF.